Below, 20 T cell receptor beta chains from the same sample are listed, as sequenced in a study of T-cell reconstitution after alpha-beta-depleted transplantation in children. Using unique molecular identifiers, the investigators prepared the TCRbeta library. MiXCR, run by TCRdb on the PCR reads, gives a single entry per CDR3 protein. The repertoire has fewer than 1 million distinct CDR3 sequences, around 17% of them found once; the top ten carry just under 5%. The sample consisted of PBMCs, mostly from graft donor cells, taken 360 days after TCRalphabeta/CD19-depleted stem cell transplant. The receptors here all came from a male patient between 10 and 17 years old who had a stem cell transplant for acute lymphoblastic leukemia, so the T cells may come from the graft donor.

This clonotype was counted only a few times. The J gene is TRBJ2-5, the V gene TRBV7-9, with D possibly TRBD1 on 5 matching bases. The CDR3 loop spans 13 amino acids. V was pared by 3 bases and J by 5 bases, with 10 bases between. Germline V lookup: CDR1 SEHNR, CDR2 FQNEAQ (reference sequence). The CDR3 DNA follows: TGTGCCAGCAGCTTCAGGGCTCAGGAGACCCAGTACTTC. Encoded protein: CASSFRAQETQYF.

J is TRBJ2-7 and V is TRBV4-1; D is possibly TRBD1 (5 bases). The CDR3 length is 13 residues. The V and J ends lost 1 base and 5 bases respectively, with 9 bases between them. The germline CDR1 and CDR2 sequences are MGHRA and YSYEKL. CDR3 nucleotide sequence: TGCGCCAGCAGCCAAGTGGGGCTCAACGAGCAGTACTTC. It translates to CASSQVGLNEQYF.

This clonotype turned up a few times. The junction departs from germline at one end; a sequencing error may be responsible. The J gene is TRBJ2-2, the V gene TRBV7-9, with 9 bases aligning to TRBD1. Germline lookup yields CDR1 SEHNR and CDR2 FQNEAQ (reference sequence). The CDR3 contains 15 residues. The CDR3 sequence: CATSHRDRVTGELFF. DNA of the CDR3: TGTGCCACCAGCCACCGGGACAGGGTCACCGGGGAGCTGTTTTTT.

In this sample, this clonotype turned up a few times. The V and J genes are TRBV9 and TRBJ1-2, with a weak D call TRBD1 (5 bases). The germline V gene has CDR1 SGDLS and CDR2 YYNGEE. The CDR3 has 15 residues. V was clipped by 1 base and J by 4 bases, with 14 bases between them. The DNA of the CDR3 is TGTGCCAGCAGCGTAAACAGACCAGGGAGCTATGGCTACACCTTC. This sequence encodes CASSVNRPGSYGYTF.

This chain links TRBV27 with TRBJ1-4; 7 bases fit TRBD1. The CDR3 loop spans 14 amino acids. Germline values: CDR1 MNHEY, CDR2 SMNVEV (reference sequence). The V and J ends lost 7 bases and 4 bases, in that order; junction bases with no gene match: 6. The CDR3 loop reads CASKLGQLNEKLFF. The CDR3 DNA is TGTGCCAGCAAGCTGGGACAGCTTAATGAAAAACTGTTTTTT.

The V call is TRBV29-1, the J call TRBJ1-1; D perhaps matches TRBD1 (6 bases). The CDR3 sequence is 12 residues long. Germline CDR1 SQVTM, CDR2 ANQGSEA. The V end lost 5 bases, the J end lost 6 bases, and 13 bases lay between the germline ends. The chain's CDR3 is CSVLTGGAEAFF. The CDR3 region has the DNA TGCAGCGTTTTGACAGGCGGGGCTGAAGCTTTCTTT.

This rearrangement joins TRBV12-3 or TRBV12-4 to TRBJ1-2, with D unclear. Trimming shortened V by 2 bases and J by 6 bases, and 1 base separated the two germline ends. The CDR3 runs to 10 residues. CDR3 DNA: TGTGCCAGCAGTTTAAATGGCTACACCTTC. It encodes CASSLNGYTF.

The chain recombines TRBV7-8 with TRBJ2-7; no reliable D call. The CDR3 runs to 13 residues. Trimming pared 7 bases from V and 2 bases from J, leaving 12 bases between. Germline V lookup: CDR1 SGHVS, CDR2 FQNEAQ. CDR3 amino acids: CASTYSAPYEQYF. The CDR3 DNA sequence: TGTGCCAGCACCTACTCGGCGCCCTACGAGCAGTACTTC.

This clonotype was counted only a few times. The chain recombines TRBV7-6 with TRBJ1-3; a possible D gene is TRBD1 (6 bases). The V end lost 5 bases, the J end lost 15 bases, and 20 bases lay between the germline ends. The CDR3 extends over 13 amino acids. CDR1 and CDR2 from the germline V gene are SGHVS and FNYEAQ. CDR3 DNA: TGTGCCAGCAGCCGAGGCCGGGACACGTCTTCATATTTT. Translation gives CASSRGRDTSSYF.

This clonotype was seen a few times. V gene TRBV11-2 combines with J gene TRBJ2-7, with TRBD1 as a possible D gene (6 bases). Between the trimmed V and J ends, which lost 1 base and 3 bases, there was a span of 13 bases. Germline-derived CDR1 and CDR2 are SGHAT and FQNNGV. This CDR3 has 15 residues. CDR3 coding DNA: TGTGCCAGCAGCTTAGCCGGGGACAAGTACTACGAGCAGTACTTC. Residues: CASSLAGDKYYEQYF.

This chain uses TRBV6-5 with TRBJ1-3, with 9 bases fitting TRBD1. Trimming took 4 bases from V and 2 from J; bases not matched to a gene: 3. There are 15 residues in the CDR3. Per germline, CDR1 MNHEY and CDR2 SVGAGI. The CDR3 sequence is CASSFWTGAGNTIYF. The CDR3 nucleotides read TGTGCCAGCAGTTTCTGGACAGGGGCTGGAAACACCATATATTTT.

The chain uses TRBV6-1 and TRBJ2-5; TRBD1 or TRBD2 may be the D gene (6 bases each). The germline V gene has CDR1 MNHNS and CDR2 SASEGT. Trimming left V 6 bases short and J 4 bases short, with 15 bases between. CDR3 length: 14 amino acids. CDR3 sequence: CASSPGAVGETQYF. The DNA of the CDR3 is TGTGCCAGCAGCCCGGGGGCAGTGGGAGAGACCCAGTACTTC.

This clonotype turned up a few times. This chain connects TRBV27 to TRBJ2-7, with D tentatively TRBD1 (5 bases). The germline V gene encodes CDR1 MNHEY and CDR2 SMNVEV (reference sequence). Trimming left V 3 bases short and J 1 base short, with 10 bases between. This CDR3 is built from 14 residues. In DNA, the CDR3 is TGTGCCAGCAGTTTTTGGCAGGGTTCCTACGAGCAGTACTTC. Protein: CASSFWQGSYEQYF.

This clonotype has a handful of counts. V gene TRBV3-1 combines with J gene TRBJ2-7; D is undetermined. CDR3 length: 13 residues. Trimming cost V 3 bases and J 3 bases, with 9 bases left between them. Germline lookup yields CDR1 LGHDT and CDR2 YNNKEL (reference sequence). The CDR3 region is CASSHSVFYEQYF. The DNA for the CDR3 is TGTGCCAGCAGCCATTCGGTATTCTACGAGCAGTACTTC.

This clonotype was detected a few times. V gene TRBV14 combines with J gene TRBJ2-1; TRBD2 might be the D (5 bases). Trimming removed 3 bases at V and 9 bases at J, with 12 bases between. The CDR3 has 13 amino acids. Germline CDR1 SGHDN, CDR2 FVKESK. CDR3: CASSHTLVSEQFF. DNA for the CDR3: TGTGCCAGCAGCCACACACTAGTTAGTGAGCAGTTCTTC.

The gene calls are TRBV9 and TRBJ2-1; 7 positions agree with TRBD2. Losses at the gene ends were 1 base for V and 9 bases for J; bases not matched to a gene: 16. The CDR3 is made up of 17 amino acids. Germline CDR1 and CDR2: SGDLS and YYNGEE. The DNA for the CDR3 is TGTGCCAGCAGCGTACTCGGTATGAGCGGGATCAGCGGTGAGCAGTTCTTC. Its protein product is CASSVLGMSGISGEQFF. The variable domain in full, completed from reference TRBV9 and TRBJ2-1, reads DSGVTQTPKHLITATGQRVTLRCSPRSGDLSVYWYQQSLDQGLQFLIQYYNGEERAKGNILERFSAQQFPDLHSELNLSSLELGDSALYFCASSVLGMSGISGEQFFGPGTRLTVL.

In DNA form, the CDR3 reads TGCGCCAGCAGCCAAGGACTAAGCCCCTACTACAATGAGCAGTTCTTC. Translating it yields CASSQGLSPYYNEQFF. V is TRBV4-1 and J is TRBJ2-1, with a possible D match to TRBD2 (5 bases). The CDR3 sequence is 16 residues long. Trimming shortened V by 1 base and J by 3 bases, and 13 bases separated the two germline ends. The germline V gene encodes CDR1 MGHRA and CDR2 YSYEKL.

This clonotype has only a few counts. This rearrangement joins TRBV12-3 or TRBV12-4 to TRBJ2-1, with 7 bases aligning to TRBD1. The CDR3 is 15 amino acids. V gave up 7 bases and J gave up 3 bases; unmatched junction bases: 9. The DNA for the CDR3 is TGTGCCAGCACCCAGGACAGGAGCGACTACAATGAGCAGTTCTTC. It specifies CASTQDRSDYNEQFF.

This chain connects TRBV18 to TRBJ2-1, with 7 bases aligning to TRBD2. This CDR3 region has 15 residues. V shed 1 base, J shed 8 bases, and the junction held 8 bases outside the gene matches. The germline gives CDR1 KGHSH, CDR2 LQKENI. The DNA for the CDR3 is TGTGCCAGCTCACCACAGACGGGAGGCCTCGATGAGCAGTTCTTC. Amino acid sequence: CASSPQTGGLDEQFF.

The chain carries TRBV12-3 or TRBV12-4 and TRBJ2-1, with TRBD2 matching 12 bases. This CDR3 has 18 residues. The DNA for the CDR3 is TGTACCTGCTGTTTAGTCCCCTGGACTAGCGGGGCCTACAATGAGCAGTTCTTC. Protein sequence: CTCCLVPWTSGAYNEQFF.